This T cell receptor beta chain appears in the sequencing data of a study of blood T cell repertoires in COVID-19. At the level of the study: COVID-19 samples collected from the United States, Italy and Spain covered acute and convalescent phases. PBMCs, B-cell-depleted T cells, or T cells provided the cDNA or gDNA that made up the material.

In this sample, this clone turned up once. Self-reported history from a screening survey and questionnaire set each donor's cohort. As handled by the study authors: Using reference gene primer amplification, nucleated cell counts were estimated. Profiling relied on immunoSEQ multiplex PCR, and the TCRdb table lists in-frame clones only, not all of them. For V, J and clone size, that table is used; D and trimming come from the DNA. This table has around 250,000 clones, approximately 88% appearing once. This TCR was sampled from a woman aged 40 to 50 with acute COVID-19. What was sequenced was PBMCs or T cells enriched from blood (not recorded which).

The CDR3 sequence is CATSDRDRQETQYF. The CDR3 DNA sequence: TGTGCCACCAGTGATCGGGACAGACAAGAGACCCAGTACTTC. V gene TRBV24-1 combines with J gene TRBJ2-5; 7 positions agree with TRBD1. The junction had 2 bases not matched to a gene; V was cut back by 3 bases and J by 2 bases. CDR3 length equals 14 residues. CDR1 and CDR2 (germline): KGHDR, SFDVKD.